This T cell receptor beta chain is from a study of blood T cells in healthy people across ages. V gave up 4 bases and J gave up 5 bases; unmatched junction bases: 10. Germline CDR1 and CDR2: SGHRS and YFSETQ. CDR3 length equals 15 residues. Sample-barcoded 5' priming and a J-beta primer mix drove a second PCR of roughly 6 to 12 cycles. One entry per CDR3 protein, called by TCRdb with MiXCR from the 5' RACE reads. The table shows more than 700,000 distinct CDR3 sequences, with approximately 55% occurring only once. The clonotype was recovered from a man older than 75 in good health. Sequenced input: blood. The genes are TRBV5-1 and TRBJ2-7; 9 nucleotides align to TRBD1. CDR3 protein: CASSPRTGAGDEQYF. The CDR3 DNA sequence: TGCGCCAGCAGCCCTCGGACAGGGGCTGGGGACGAGCAGTACTTC.